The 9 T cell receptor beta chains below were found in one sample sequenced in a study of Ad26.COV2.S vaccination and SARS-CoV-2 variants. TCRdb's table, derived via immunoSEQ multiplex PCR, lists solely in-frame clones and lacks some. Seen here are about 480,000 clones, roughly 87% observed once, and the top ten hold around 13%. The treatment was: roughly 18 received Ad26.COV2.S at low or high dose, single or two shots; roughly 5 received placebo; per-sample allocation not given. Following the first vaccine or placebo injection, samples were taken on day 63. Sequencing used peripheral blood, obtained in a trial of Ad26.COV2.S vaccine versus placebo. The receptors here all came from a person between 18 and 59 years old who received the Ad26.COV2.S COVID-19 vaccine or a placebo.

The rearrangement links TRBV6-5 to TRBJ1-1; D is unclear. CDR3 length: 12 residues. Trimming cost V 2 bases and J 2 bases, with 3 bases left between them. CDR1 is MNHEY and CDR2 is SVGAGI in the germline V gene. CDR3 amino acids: CASSYANTEAFF. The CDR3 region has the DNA TGTGCCAGCAGTTACGCTAACACTGAAGCTTTCTTT.

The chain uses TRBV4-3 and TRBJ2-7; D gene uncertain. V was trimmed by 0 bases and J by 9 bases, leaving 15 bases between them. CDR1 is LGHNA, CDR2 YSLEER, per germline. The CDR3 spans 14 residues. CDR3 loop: CASSQDAHGGAQYF. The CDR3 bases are TGCGCCAGCAGCCAAGATGCACACGGCGGCGCGCAGTACTTC.

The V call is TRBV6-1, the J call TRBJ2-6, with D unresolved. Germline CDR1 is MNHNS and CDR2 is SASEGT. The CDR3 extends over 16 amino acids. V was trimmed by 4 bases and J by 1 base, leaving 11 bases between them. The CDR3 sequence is CASSARVSSGANVLTF. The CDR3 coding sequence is TGTGCCAGCAGTGCAAGGGTTTCATCTGGGGCCAACGTCCTGACTTTC.

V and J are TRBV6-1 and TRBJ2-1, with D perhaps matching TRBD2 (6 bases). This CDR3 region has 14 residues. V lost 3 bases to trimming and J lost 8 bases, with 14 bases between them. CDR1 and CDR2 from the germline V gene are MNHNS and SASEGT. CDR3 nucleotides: TGTGCCAGCAGTGAGGGGGGATGGGTTGATGAGCAGTTCTTC. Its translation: CASSEGGWVDEQFF.

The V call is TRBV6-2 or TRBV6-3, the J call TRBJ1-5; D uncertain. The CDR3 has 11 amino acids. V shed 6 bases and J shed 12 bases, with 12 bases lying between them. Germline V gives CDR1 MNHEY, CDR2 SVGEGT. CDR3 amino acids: CASSRPPDQHF. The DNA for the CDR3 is TGTGCCAGCAGCAGACCTCCCGACCAGCATTTT.

The CDR3 region is CASFYGGSGGYNEQFF. CDR3 in DNA: TGCGCCAGCTTTTACGGAGGTAGCGGAGGCTACAATGAGCAGTTCTTC. The chain carries TRBV5-1 and TRBJ2-1, with a possible D match to TRBD2 (6 bases). Germline V gene data show CDR1 as SGHRS and CDR2 as YFSETQ. The CDR3 runs to 16 residues. The germline V and J ends were trimmed by 7 bases and 3 bases, with 20 bases remaining between them.

CDR3: CASSLRTAMNTEAFF. The CDR3 region has the DNA TGTGCCAGCAGTCTAAGGACGGCTATGAACACTGAAGCTTTCTTT. The chain has TRBV6-2 or TRBV6-3 and TRBJ1-1; no clear D. CDR3 length: 15 residues. V was trimmed by 5 bases and J by 0 bases, leaving 13 bases between them. Germline-derived CDR1 and CDR2 are MNHEY and SVGEGT.

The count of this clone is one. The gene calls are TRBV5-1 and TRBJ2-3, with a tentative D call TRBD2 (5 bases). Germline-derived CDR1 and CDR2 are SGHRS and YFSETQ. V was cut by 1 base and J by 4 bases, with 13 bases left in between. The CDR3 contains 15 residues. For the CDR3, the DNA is TGCGCCAGCAGCTTGTTGAGGGCGGGTCCAGATACGCAGTATTTT. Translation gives CASSLLRAGPDTQYF.

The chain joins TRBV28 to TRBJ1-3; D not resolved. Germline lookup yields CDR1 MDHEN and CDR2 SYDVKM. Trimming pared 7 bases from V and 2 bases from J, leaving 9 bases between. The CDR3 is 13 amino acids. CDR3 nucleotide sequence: TGTGCCAGCACCCGTCCAGCTGGAAACACCATATATTTT. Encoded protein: CASTRPAGNTIYF.